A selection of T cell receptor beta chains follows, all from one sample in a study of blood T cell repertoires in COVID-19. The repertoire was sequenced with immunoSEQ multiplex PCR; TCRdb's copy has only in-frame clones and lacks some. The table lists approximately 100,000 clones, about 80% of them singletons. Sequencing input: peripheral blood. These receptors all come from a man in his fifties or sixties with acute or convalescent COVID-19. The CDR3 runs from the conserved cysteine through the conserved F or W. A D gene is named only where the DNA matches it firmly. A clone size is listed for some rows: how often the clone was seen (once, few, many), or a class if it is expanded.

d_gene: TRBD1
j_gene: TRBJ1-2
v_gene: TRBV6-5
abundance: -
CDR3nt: TGTGCCAGCAGTTATGAAGAGACAGGGGCTGCTGGCTACACCTTC
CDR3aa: CASSYEETGAAGYTF

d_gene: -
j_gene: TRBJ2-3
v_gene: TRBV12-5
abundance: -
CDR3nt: TGTGCTAGTGTGTTCGTTTTGTCAGATACGCAGTATTTT
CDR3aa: CASVFVLSDTQYF

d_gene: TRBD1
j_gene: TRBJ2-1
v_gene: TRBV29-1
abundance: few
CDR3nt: TGCAGCGTGATATTTTCTGGACAGGGCAATGAGCAGTTCTTC
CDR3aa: CSVIFSGQGNEQFF

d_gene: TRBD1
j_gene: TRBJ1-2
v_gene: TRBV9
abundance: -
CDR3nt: TGTGCCAGCAGCTCATCGTCGACAGGGGCGGATGGCTACACCTTC
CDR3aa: CASSSSSTGADGYTF

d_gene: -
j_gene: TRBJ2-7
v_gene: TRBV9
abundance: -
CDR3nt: TGTGCCAGCAGCGGAGTAATCGACGAGCAGTACTTC
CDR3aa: CASSGVIDEQYF

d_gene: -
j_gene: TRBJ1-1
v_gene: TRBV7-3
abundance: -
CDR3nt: TGTGCCAGCAGCTTCTCCGGGGGGAGCACTGAAGCTTTCTTT
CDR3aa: CASSFSGGSTEAFF

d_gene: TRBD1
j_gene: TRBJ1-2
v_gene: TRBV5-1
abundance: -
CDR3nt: TGCGCCAGCAGCCCCCCCTCGGGGACAGGGGTTTATGGCTACACCTTC
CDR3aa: CASSPPSGTGVYGYTF

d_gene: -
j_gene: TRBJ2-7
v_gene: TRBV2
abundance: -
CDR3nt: TGTGCCAGCAGTGTGGGGACTCCGACCTACGAGCAGTACTTC
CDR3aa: CASSVGTPTYEQYF

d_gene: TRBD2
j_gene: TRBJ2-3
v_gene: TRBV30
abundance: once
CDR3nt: TGTGCCTGGAGTCCGGGGGGGCCAGAAGATACGCAGTATTTT
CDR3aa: CAWSPGGPEDTQYF

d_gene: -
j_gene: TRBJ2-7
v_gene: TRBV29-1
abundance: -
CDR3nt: TGCAGCGTTGAGACCCGGACAGATACCTACGAGCAGTACTTC
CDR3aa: CSVETRTDTYEQYF

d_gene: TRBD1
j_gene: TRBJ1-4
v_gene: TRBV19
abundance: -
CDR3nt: TGTGCCAGTAGTCCGGGACAGGGGGCGCCGCTTAATGAAAAACTGTTTTTT
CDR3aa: CASSPGQGAPLNEKLFF

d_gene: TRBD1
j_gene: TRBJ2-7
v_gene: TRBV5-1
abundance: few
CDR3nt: TGCGCCAGCAGCTTGGAGATGGGACAGGGAAACGAGCAGTACTTC
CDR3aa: CASSLEMGQGNEQYF

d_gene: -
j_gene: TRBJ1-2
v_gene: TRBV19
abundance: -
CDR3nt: TGTGCCAGTAGTATAGACGCCGGGGTAACCCCTCGTGGCTACACCTTC
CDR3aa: CASSIDAGVTPRGYTF

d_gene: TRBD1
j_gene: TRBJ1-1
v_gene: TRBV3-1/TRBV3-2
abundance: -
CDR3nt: TGTGCCAGCAGCCAGATAGGGACAGACGAAGCTTTCTTT
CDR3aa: CASSQIGTDEAFF

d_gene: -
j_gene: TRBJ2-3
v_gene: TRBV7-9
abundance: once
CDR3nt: TGTGCCAGCAGTTACGCGGGGTTAGGTAGCACAGATACGCAGTATTTT
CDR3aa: CASSYAGLGSTDTQYF

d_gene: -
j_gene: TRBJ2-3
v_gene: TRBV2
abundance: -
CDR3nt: TGTGCCAGCCAAGATCACACACACACAGTTACGCAGTATTTT
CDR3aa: CASQDHTHTVTQYF

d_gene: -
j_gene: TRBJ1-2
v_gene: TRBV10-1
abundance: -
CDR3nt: TGCGCCAGCAGTGGTGGAGCAGGGCAAGGCTACACCTTC
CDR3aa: CASSGGAGQGYTF

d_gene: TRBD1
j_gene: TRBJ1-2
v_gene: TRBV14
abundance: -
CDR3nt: TGTGCCAGCAGCCACGACTTCAGACAGGGGGAGTTGTATGGCTACACCTTC
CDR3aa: CASSHDFRQGELYGYTF

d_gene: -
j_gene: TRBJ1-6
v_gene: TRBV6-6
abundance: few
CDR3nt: TGTGCCAGCAGTTACTCCACGGTTTATTCACCCCTCCACTTT
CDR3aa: CASSYSTVYSPLHF

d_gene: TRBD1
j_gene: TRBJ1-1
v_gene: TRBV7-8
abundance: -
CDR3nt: TGTGCCAGCAGCCCCGGGACAGCGAACACTGAAGCTTTCTTT
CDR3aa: CASSPGTANTEAFF

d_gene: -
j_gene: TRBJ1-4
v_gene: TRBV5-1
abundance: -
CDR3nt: TGCGCCAGCAGCTTGGGAGAGGTCCGAAATGAAAAACTGTTTTTT
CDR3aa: CASSLGEVRNEKLFF

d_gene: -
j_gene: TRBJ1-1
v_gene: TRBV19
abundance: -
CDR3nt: TGTGCCAGCTCACAGGGCGGTCGTAGCGCTGAAGCTTTCTTT
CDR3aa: CASSQGGRSAEAFF

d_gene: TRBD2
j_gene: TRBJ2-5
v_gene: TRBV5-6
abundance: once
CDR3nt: TGTGCCAGCAGCCTGACGACTAGCGGGGTGAAGACCCAGTACTTC
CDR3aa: CASSLTTSGVKTQYF

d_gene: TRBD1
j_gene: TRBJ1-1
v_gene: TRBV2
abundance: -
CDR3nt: TGTGCCAGCAGTGGGGACAGAGGGGGTTCAGCTTTCTTT
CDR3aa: CASSGDRGGSAFF

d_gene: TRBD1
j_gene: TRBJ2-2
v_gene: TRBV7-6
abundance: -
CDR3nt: TGTGCCAGCAGCCCAGGCACAGGGGTTTACACCGGGGAGCTGTTTTTT
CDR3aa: CASSPGTGVYTGELFF

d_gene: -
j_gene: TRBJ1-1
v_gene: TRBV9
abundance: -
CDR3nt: TGTGCCAGCAGCGTGGAGGGGCAGGACACTGAAGCTTTCTTT
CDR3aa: CASSVEGQDTEAFF

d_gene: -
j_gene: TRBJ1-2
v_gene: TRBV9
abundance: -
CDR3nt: TGTGCCAGCAGCGTAGAAATGACAAAAAACTATGGCTACACCTTC
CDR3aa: CASSVEMTKNYGYTF

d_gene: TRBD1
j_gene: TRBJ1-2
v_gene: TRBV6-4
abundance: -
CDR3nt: TGTGCCAGCAGCAGGACAGGATCCAACTATGGCTACACCTTC
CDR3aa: CASSRTGSNYGYTF

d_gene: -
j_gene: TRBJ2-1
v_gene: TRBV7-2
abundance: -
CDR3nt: TGTGCCAGCAGCTTGGAACAGAAACTCTACAATGAGCAGTTCTTC
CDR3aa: CASSLEQKLYNEQFF

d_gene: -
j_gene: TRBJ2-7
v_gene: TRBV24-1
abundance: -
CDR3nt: TGTGCCACCAGTGATTTGCGCAGCTACGAGCAGTACTTC
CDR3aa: CATSDLRSYEQYF

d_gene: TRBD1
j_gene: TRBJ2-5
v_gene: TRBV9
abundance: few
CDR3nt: TGTGCCAGCAGCGTAGCTAGCAGGGGGCGGGAGACCCAGTACTTC
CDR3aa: CASSVASRGRETQYF